Each of the 19 T cell receptor beta chains below was sequenced from the same sample in a study of T-cell reconstitution after alpha-beta-depleted transplantation in children. Using unique molecular identifiers, the investigators prepared the TCRbeta library. TCRdb re-analysed the PCR reads in MiXCR, keeping a single row per CDR3 protein. In the table there are over 200,000 distinct CDR3 sequences, approximately 19% of which are singletons. Sequencing was performed on PBMCs, mostly from graft donor cells, taken 360 days after TCRalphabeta/CD19-depleted stem cell transplant. These receptors were obtained from a male patient aged 2-9 years who had a stem cell transplant for acute lymphoblastic leukemia, so the T cells may come from the graft donor.

This clonotype was detected only a few times. CDR3 sequence: CSAGGLADYNEQFF. The CDR3 region has the DNA TGCAGTGCTGGGGGACTAGCGGATTACAATGAGCAGTTCTTC. V usage is TRBV20-1 and J usage is TRBJ2-1; the match to TRBD2 covers 11 bases. The CDR3 runs to 14 residues. The V gene end was trimmed by 5 bases and the J gene end by 4 bases; junction bases not matched to a gene: 4. CDR1 and CDR2 from the germline V gene are DFQATT and SNEGSKA (reference sequence).

This clonotype showed up many times. V usage is TRBV6-1 and J usage is TRBJ1-4; 7 positions match TRBD1. From germline, CDR1 is MNHNS and CDR2 SASEGT. CDR3 size: 14 residues. V trimming: 6 bases; J trimming: 5 bases; junction bases outside the gene matches: 6. DNA of the CDR3: TGTGCCAGCAGCGAGGACAGGTTGAATGAAAAACTGTTTTTT. Protein sequence: CASSEDRLNEKLFF.

This clonotype was seen only a few times. This chain connects TRBV2 to TRBJ2-5, with D hard to call. The V and J ends lost 3 bases and 3 bases respectively, with 11 bases between them. The length of the CDR3 is 14 residues. Germline CDR1 and CDR2: SNHLY and FYNNEI. CDR3 DNA sequence: TGTGCCAGCAGTGAGATTAGTCTAGAAGAGACCCAGTACTTC. Its protein is CASSEISLEETQYF.

The chain has TRBV12-3 or TRBV12-4 and TRBJ2-2; D call uncertain. This CDR3 is 14 amino acids long. Trimming took off 5 bases at V and 4 bases at J, with 11 bases between the two ends. The CDR3 DNA reads TGTGCCAGCAGTCCCCAAGTGGGCACCGGGGAGCTGTTTTTT. Translation: CASSPQVGTGELFF.

In this sample, this clonotype turned up many times. V gene TRBV12-3 or TRBV12-4 combines with J gene TRBJ1-2; 10 bases are shared with TRBD1. This CDR3 comprises 13 residues. With 6 bases clipped from V and 8 bases from J, the junction kept 6 bases outside the gene matches. The CDR3 sequence: CASSRTGGYGYTF. The CDR3 DNA follows: TGTGCCAGCAGCCGGACAGGGGGATACGGCTACACCTTC.

CDR3: CATSINPGARGQPQHF. CDR3 nucleotide sequence: TGTGCCACCAGCATAAACCCAGGGGCCCGGGGGCAGCCCCAGCATTTT. The chain is built from TRBV15 and TRBJ1-5; a weak D match, TRBD1 (6 bases). CDR1 and CDR2 (germline): LNHNV, YYDKDF (reference sequence). The V gene lost 4 bases and the J gene lost 7 bases, with 20 bases spanning the gap. This CDR3 is 16 amino acids long.

This chain uses TRBV11-2 with TRBJ2-3; D call uncertain. V was trimmed by 4 bases and J by 4 bases, leaving 9 bases between them. Germline assignment: CDR1 SGHAT and CDR2 FQNNGV. This CDR3 region has 13 residues. CDR3 sequence: CASSSYYSDTQYF. The DNA for the CDR3 is TGTGCCAGCAGCTCGTACTACTCAGATACGCAGTATTTT. Full variable domain (remainder filled in from reference TRBV11-2 and TRBJ2-3): EAGVAQSPRYKIIEKRQSVAFWCNPISGHATLYWYQQILGQGPKLLIQFQNNGVVDDSQLPKDRFSAERLKGVDSTLKIQPAKLEDSAVYLCASSSYYSDTQYFGPGTRLTVL.

This clonotype appeared a few times. This chain connects TRBV7-2 to TRBJ2-7; weak D call: TRBD2 (7 bases). CDR1 and CDR2 from the germline V gene are SGHTA and FQGNSA. The length of the CDR3 is 15 residues. V was trimmed by 1 base and J by 0 bases, leaving 10 bases between them. The chain's CDR3 is CASSLERGASYEQYF. In DNA, the CDR3 is TGTGCCAGCAGCTTAGAACGGGGGGCCTCCTACGAGCAGTACTTC.

The V gene is TRBV7-9, the J gene TRBJ1-6; a possible D gene is TRBD1 (6 bases). V lost 5 bases and J 9 bases, leaving 14 bases between the germline ends. CDR1 SEHNR and CDR2 FQNEAQ come from the germline V gene (reference sequence). The CDR3 totals 14 residues. The CDR3 DNA reads TGTGCCAGCAGCCGGGACATCGGAGGTTCACCCCTCCACTTT. Translating gives CASSRDIGGSPLHF.

The CDR3 sequence is CASSLTGFVYGYTF. The CDR3, as DNA: TGTGCCAGCAGCTTAACAGGGTTCGTTTATGGCTACACCTTC. V is TRBV5-4 and J is TRBJ1-2; TRBD1 might be the D (6 bases). V lost 2 bases and J lost 5, with 13 bases in between. The germline CDR1 and CDR2 sequences are SGHNT and YYREEE (reference sequence). The CDR3 is made up of 14 amino acids.

This clonotype turned up a few times. V and J are TRBV11-2 and TRBJ2-3; D ambiguous. The CDR3 runs to 15 residues. Germline-derived CDR1 and CDR2 are SGHAT and FQNNGV. Trimming cost V 1 base and J 2 bases, with 10 bases left between them. Here the CDR3 reads CASSLAPFTTDTQYF. The CDR3 DNA sequence: TGTGCCAGCAGCTTAGCCCCGTTCACCACAGATACGCAGTATTTT.

The rearrangement links TRBV18 to TRBJ2-5, with no clear D. V dropped 3 bases and J dropped 1 base, with 9 bases sitting between them. The CDR3 covers 14 residues. The germline CDR1 and CDR2 sequences are KGHSH and LQKENI. Written as DNA, the CDR3 is TGTGCCAGCTCACCTTCCCGGGCCCAAGAGACCCAGTACTTC. Protein product: CASSPSRAQETQYF. Full variable domain (outside the CDR3, taken from reference TRBV18 and TRBJ2-5): NAGVMQNPRHLVRRRGQEARLRCSPMKGHSHVYWYRQLPEEGLKFMVYLQKENIIDESGMPKERFSAEFPKEGPSILRIQQVVRGDSAAYFCASSPSRAQETQYFGPGTRLLVL.

The V gene is TRBV12-3 or TRBV12-4, the J gene TRBJ2-4; TRBD2 might be the D (6 bases). Trimming cost V 5 bases and J 8 bases, with 13 bases left between them. The CDR3 extends over 13 amino acids. This CDR3 reads CASSPSGGDIQYF. The CDR3 nucleotides read TGTGCCAGCAGTCCCTCCGGGGGAGACATTCAGTACTTC.

This clonotype has only a few counts. The gene calls are TRBV20-1 and TRBJ2-2; no clear D. CDR1 is DFQATT, CDR2 SNEGSKA, per germline (reference sequence). This CDR3 has 15 residues. V was pared by 1 base and J by 0 bases, with 9 bases between. DNA for the CDR3: TGCAGTGCTAGAGCGGGCGACTCGAACACCGGGGAGCTGTTTTTT. Translated, it gives CSARAGDSNTGELFF.

V is TRBV11-2 and J is TRBJ2-1; 11 bases fit TRBD2. Looked up from germline, CDR1 is SGHAT and CDR2 is FQNNGV. The CDR3 sequence is 16 residues long. Unmatched junction bases numbered 9, after V lost 4 bases and J lost 7 bases. DNA for the CDR3: TGTGCCAGCAGCTCAATAGCGGGGGGGCCTAGAAATGAGCAGTTCTTC. Protein sequence: CASSSIAGGPRNEQFF.

As for this clonotype: At one end, the junction sequence differs from germline, possibly due to a read error. The chain uses TRBV6-1 and TRBJ2-5; no definite D call. The CDR3 consists of 13 residues. The germline gives CDR1 MNHNS, CDR2 SASEGT. The DNA of the CDR3 is TGTGCCAGCAGTCAAGCACGGGTAGAGACCCAGTACTTC. Translating it yields CASSQARVETQYF.

This chain uses TRBV3-1 with TRBJ2-5; D is possibly TRBD1 (5 bases). Trimming took 4 bases from V and 7 from J, leaving 13 bases between them. The CDR3 contains 13 residues. Germline V lookup: CDR1 LGHDT, CDR2 YNNKEL (reference sequence). The chain's CDR3 is CASSPGHVGTQYF. The CDR3 DNA follows: TGTGCCAGCAGCCCAGGACACGTTGGGACCCAGTACTTC.

Only a few counts were recorded for this clonotype. V gene TRBV18 combines with J gene TRBJ2-1; TRBD1 agrees at 11 bases. From germline, CDR1 is KGHSH and CDR2 LQKENI. Trimming cost V 2 bases and J 8 bases; bases outside gene matches: 2. The CDR3 has 14 amino acids. The CDR3 nucleotides read TGTGCCAGCTCACCAAGGACAGGGGGCGATGAGCAGTTCTTC. This encodes CASSPRTGGDEQFF.

The chain employs TRBV6-5 and TRBJ2-3; 7 positions agree with TRBD2. Germline V gene lookup returns CDR1 MNHEY and CDR2 SVGAGI. Trimming cost V 3 bases and J 4 bases; bases outside gene matches: 13. CDR3 length equals 17 residues. CDR3: CASSYLLGTNFSDTQYF. The DNA for the CDR3 is TGTGCCAGCAGTTATCTGCTCGGGACTAACTTCTCAGATACGCAGTATTTT.